These 24 T cell receptor beta chains came from one sample sequenced in a study of shared clonotypes between healthy human individuals (dated by TCRdb to 2020 to 2021). The library came from the immunoSEQ multiplex PCR assay. In its TCRdb copy, this immuneACCESS table keeps in-frame sequences only and misses some clones. Where compared with another copy, unresolved V genes explain less than half of these, and the others have no known cause. The sample includes 450,000 to 650,000 clones, with roughly four fifths observed a single time. The top ten hold more than 10% of the sample. Sequencing was carried out using PBMCs. All receptors derive from a middle-aged woman in good health. Some clones in this sample may be carry-over from other donors' samples.

Of note for this clone: A far more abundant clone sits one base away, making this likely a read error. This same CDR3 is encoded by further DNA sequences in the sample. This chain connects TRBV5-1 to TRBJ2-7; 13 bases fit TRBD2. Germline V gives CDR1 SGHRS, CDR2 YFSETQ. This CDR3 is built from 14 residues. With V trimmed by 4 bases and J by 7 bases, 5 bases remained unmatched. CDR3 sequence (DNA): TGCGCCAGCAGCACTAGCGGGAGGGCCAGAGAGCAGTACTTC. This translates into CASSTSGRAREQYF.

This chain links TRBV13 with TRBJ1-4, with no clear D. The CDR3 has 13 amino acids. Germline CDR1 and CDR2: PRHDT and FYEKMQ (reference sequence). Trimming took off 4 bases at V and 3 bases at J, with 6 bases between the two ends. Here the CDR3 reads CASSSGPNEKLFF. In DNA form, the CDR3 reads TGTGCCAGCAGCTCCGGACCTAATGAAAAACTGTTTTTT.

The rearrangement uses TRBV30 and TRBJ2-7, with 10 bases that match TRBD2. The trim removed 4 bases at V and 2 bases at J, leaving 2 bases unmatched. The CDR3 has 13 amino acids. CDR1 and CDR2 (germline): GTSNPN, SVGIG (reference sequence). CDR3 in amino acids: CAWNLAGAYEQYF. CDR3 in DNA: TGTGCCTGGAACCTAGCGGGAGCCTACGAGCAGTACTTC. Variable domain in full (rest from reference TRBV30 and TRBJ2-7): SQTIHQWPATLVQPVGSPLSLECTVEGTSNPNLYWYRQAAGRGLQLLFYSVGIGQISSEVPQNLSASRPQDRQFILSSKKLLLSDSGFYLCAWNLAGAYEQYFGPGTRLTVT.

The chain links TRBV5-1 to TRBJ2-5; D is ambiguous. Germline CDR1 and CDR2: SGHRS and YFSETQ. V lost 4 bases, J lost 5 bases, and 9 bases lay in between. The CDR3 is made up of 12 amino acids. As DNA, the CDR3 is TGCGCCAGCAGCCTTCAGTGGGAGACCCAGTACTTC. Translating gives CASSLQWETQYF.

V is TRBV5-4 and J is TRBJ1-2; D possibly corresponds to TRBD1 (6 bases). CDR1 and CDR2 (germline): SGHNT, YYREEE (reference sequence). There are 14 residues in the CDR3. Between the trimmed V and J ends, which lost 0 bases and 2 bases, there was a span of 8 bases. DNA of the CDR3: TGTGCCAGCAGCTTGGGACAGGACAACTATGGCTACACCTTC. Translating it yields CASSLGQDNYGYTF.

J is TRBJ1-3 and V is TRBV7-3, with TRBD1 as a possible D gene (8 bases). The DNA end is a closer match to TRBJ2-2, so the J assignment may be wrong. The CDR3 has 16 amino acids. From germline, CDR1 is SGHTA and CDR2 FQGTGA. CDR3 in amino acids: CASSQGASGLTGELFF. CDR3 DNA sequence: TGTGCCAGCAGCCAGGGGGCTAGCGGACTCACCGGGGAGCTGTTTTTT.

The chain employs TRBV6-5 and TRBJ2-2; 11 positions agree with TRBD1. The J segment lost 4 bases and the V segment lost 2 bases, leaving 3 bases of the junction unmatched. Germline V gene lookup returns CDR1 MNHEY and CDR2 SVGAGI. The CDR3 runs to 16 residues. CDR3 nucleotides: TGTGCCAGCAGTTACGGACAGGGGGCAATCACCGGGGAGCTGTTTTTT. Translating it yields CASSYGQGAITGELFF.

V and J are TRBV29-1 and TRBJ2-7; 7 bases match TRBD1. The J segment lost 2 bases and the V segment lost 8 bases, leaving 9 bases of the junction unmatched. The CDR3 covers 13 residues. CDR1 and CDR2 (germline): SQVTM, ANQGSEA. CDR3 sequence: CSTRQGSAYEQYF. The CDR3 bases are TGCAGCACAAGACAGGGTTCGGCCTACGAGCAGTACTTC.

In its sample, this clone was seen many times. The rearrangement uses TRBV7-9 and TRBJ2-7, with D tentatively TRBD1 or TRBD2 (5 bases each). Per germline, CDR1 SEHNR and CDR2 FQNEAQ (reference sequence). The CDR3 is 13 amino acids. The V end lost 1 base, the J end lost 6 bases, and 10 bases lay between the germline ends. CDR3 sequence: CASSLGGVSEQYF. The CDR3 DNA reads as TGTGCCAGCAGCTTAGGAGGGGTTAGCGAGCAGTACTTC.

About this clone: A much more abundant neighbour one base away suggests this may be a read error. V is TRBV7-9 and J is TRBJ1-4; D is unclear. CDR1 is SEHNR, CDR2 FQNEAQ, per germline (reference sequence). The CDR3 is 15 amino acids. The V end lost 3 bases, the J end lost 6 bases, and 14 bases lay between the germline ends. The CDR3 DNA follows: TGTGCCAGCAGCTTCGTGCCCCCTGATTATGAAAAACTGTTTTTT. Amino acids: CASSFVPPDYEKLFF.

The V gene is TRBV7-3, the J gene TRBJ2-2, with 7 bases lining up with TRBD2. CDR3 length equals 15 residues. V was pared by 1 base and J by 4 bases, with 3 bases of the junction left unmatched. Per the germline V gene, CDR1 is SGHTA and CDR2 is FQGTGA. In DNA form, the CDR3 reads TGTGCCAGCAGCTTAATGAGCGGGACCACCGGGGAGCTGTTTTTT. This gives the protein CASSLMSGTTGELFF.

There are a few counts of this clone. The V call is TRBV5-8, the J call TRBJ2-7, with 9 bases lining up with TRBD2. V was clipped by 6 bases and J by 4 bases; unmatched bases: 5. Germline loops: CDR1 SGHTS, CDR2 YDEGEE. The CDR3 extends over 13 amino acids. This CDR3 reads CASMAGGPYEQYF. The CDR3 DNA reads as TGTGCCAGCATGGCGGGAGGGCCGTACGAGCAGTACTTC.

The count of this clone is one. The rearrangement uses TRBV5-8 and TRBJ2-1, with unresolved D. The CDR3 is made up of 13 amino acids. Germline assignment: CDR1 SGHTS and CDR2 YDEGEE. V was trimmed by 1 base and J by 4 bases, leaving 6 bases between them. CDR3 region: CASSLLNYNEQFF. CDR3 in DNA: TGTGCCAGCAGCTTGCTCAATTACAATGAGCAGTTCTTC.

The genes are TRBV28 and TRBJ2-1, with 10 bases matching TRBD1. The CDR3 has 18 amino acids. CDR1 is MDHEN, CDR2 SYDVKM, per germline. V shed 5 bases and J 6 bases; nucleotides not matched to a gene: 16. The CDR3 DNA sequence: TGTGCCAGCAGTAACTTGTATCCGGGACAGGGGTCTGGCAATGAGCAGTTCTTC. It translates to CASSNLYPGQGSGNEQFF.

This chain links TRBV4-1 with TRBJ1-2; D is uncertain. The CDR3 extends over 11 amino acids. Germline V CDR1 and CDR2: MGHRA, YSYEKL. V was clipped by 5 bases and J by 3 bases, with 4 bases between them. The chain's CDR3 is CASSTDYGYTF. DNA for the CDR3: TGCGCCAGCAGCACCGACTATGGCTACACCTTC.

A note on this clone: A much larger clone lies one base from this, so it may be a read error. The CDR3 DNA reads as TGTGCCAGTAGTCCCAATCGACAGGTCTATGCCTACACCTTC. Amino acids: CASSPNRQVYAYTF. The chain employs TRBV19 and TRBJ1-2, with D possibly matching TRBD1 (6 bases). The CDR3 length is 14 residues. In germline, CDR1 is LNHDA, CDR2 SQIVND (reference sequence).

This chain links TRBV28 with TRBJ1-1; a weak D match, TRBD1 (6 bases). The V end was cut by 4 bases, the J end by 0 bases, with 9 bases between. Germline-derived CDR1 and CDR2 are MDHEN and SYDVKM. CDR3 size: 14 residues. CDR3 protein: CASSSWTVNTEAFF. The CDR3 region has the DNA TGTGCCAGCAGTTCCTGGACAGTGAACACTGAAGCTTTCTTT.

The chain couples TRBV2 to TRBJ1-5; D not certain. Germline V lookup: CDR1 SNHLY, CDR2 FYNNEI. This CDR3 is built from 15 residues. V lost 4 bases and J lost 0, with 10 bases in between. The DNA for the CDR3 is TGTGCCAGCAGTGTGTCCCAGAATAGCAATCAGCCCCAGCATTTT. Translation: CASSVSQNSNQPQHF.

Regarding this clone: A much larger clone lies a single base off, so this may be a read error. J is TRBJ2-1 and V is TRBV6-5; D remains ambiguous. The germline V and J ends were trimmed by 6 bases and 5 bases, with 5 bases remaining between them. The germline V gene encodes CDR1 MNHEY and CDR2 SVGAGI. The length of the CDR3 is 11 residues. CDR3 DNA sequence: TGTGCCAGCAGACTAAACAATGAGCAGTTCTTC. Its protein product is CASRLNNEQFF.

The chain couples TRBV5-5 to TRBJ2-7; possibly TRBD2 for D (5 bases). The germline gives CDR1 SGHKS, CDR2 YYEKEE (reference sequence). The V end was cut by 0 bases, the J end by 2 bases, with 18 bases between. The CDR3 runs to 17 residues. The CDR3 here is CASSLAADSLFTYEQYF. The DNA of the CDR3 is TGTGCCAGCAGCTTGGCCGCGGACTCTCTATTTACCTACGAGCAGTACTTC. Drawing the rest from reference TRBV5-5 and TRBJ2-7, the complete variable domain is DAGVTQSPTHLIKTRGQQVTLRCSPISGHKSVSWYQQVLGQGPQFIFQYYEKEERGRGNFPDRFSARQFPNYSSELNVNALLLGDSALYLCASSLAADSLFTYEQYFGPGTRLTVT.

CDR3 residues: CASGRQTQETQYF. CDR3 nucleotides: TGTGCCAGCGGTCGGCAGACTCAAGAGACCCAGTACTTC. The chain employs TRBV7-2 and TRBJ2-5; D is unclear. The CDR3 spans 13 residues. The V and J ends lost 8 bases and 2 bases respectively, with 12 bases between them. Germline V gene data show CDR1 as SGHTA and CDR2 as FQGNSA.

This clone turned up a few times. This rearrangement joins TRBV9 to TRBJ2-1; D is perhaps TRBD2 (6 bases). V was cut by 1 base and J by 3 bases, with 14 bases left in between. From germline, CDR1 is SGDLS and CDR2 YYNGEE. The CDR3 loop spans 16 amino acids. The CDR3 loop is CASSVSVSSDYNEQFF. The DNA of the CDR3 is TGTGCCAGCAGCGTATCGGTGTCTAGCGACTACAATGAGCAGTTCTTC.

The gene calls are TRBV19 and TRBJ2-2; 10 bases align to TRBD1. Unmatched junction bases numbered 6, after V lost 3 bases and J lost 5 bases. The CDR3 runs to 16 residues. Germline-derived CDR1 and CDR2 are LNHDA and SQIVND (reference sequence). CDR3 bases: TGTGCCAGTAGTATGCCCAGGGACAGGGGAACCGGGGAGCTGTTTTTT. Protein product: CASSMPRDRGTGELFF. Supplemented by reference TRBV19 and TRBJ2-2, the full variable domain reads DGGITQSPKYLFRKEGQNVTLSCEQNLNHDAMYWYRQDPGQGLRLIYYSQIVNDFQKGDIAEGYSVSREKKESFPLTVTSAQKNPTAFYLCASSMPRDRGTGELFFGEGSRLTVL.

The genes are TRBV6-1 and TRBJ1-2; possibly TRBD1 for D (6 bases). The germline V gene encodes CDR1 MNHNS and CDR2 SASEGT. This CDR3 contains 14 residues. Trimming took 2 bases from V and 2 from J, leaving 9 bases between them. DNA of the CDR3: TGTGCCAGCAGTGAAAGGACAGCGAACTATGGCTACACCTTC. Amino acid sequence: CASSERTANYGYTF.